The clone carrying this TCR beta chain was recorded only once. What it binds is unknown. With a J-beta primer mix and a sample-barcoded 5' primer, a second PCR ran 7 to 11 cycles. Sequencing yielded, for each sample, at least 3 million paired-end reads carrying CDR3. TCRdb re-called the 5' RACE reads with MiXCR, one entry per CDR3 protein. There are some 1.4 million distinct CDR3 sequences in the sample; around two fifths occur only once, and less than 8% lies in the top ten. Germline V CDR1 and CDR2: MNHEY, SMNVEV (reference sequence). This CDR3 comprises 19 residues. Trimming cost V 5 bases and J 6 bases; bases outside gene matches: 21. These data belong to a study of blood T cells in healthy people across ages. Overall study findings and caveats: What prevented conclusive comparison of naive and antigen-experienced cells was that PBMCs were unsorted. Naive T cell percentage showed a strong correlation with the diversity of TCR beta.

The sequencing input was blood. The chain couples TRBV27 to TRBJ1-1, with 10 bases identical to TRBD1. The TCR originated in a woman aged 18-29 years in good health. CDR3 sequence: CASSPPPGQGVIRFAEAFF. CDR3 sequence (DNA): TGTGCCAGCAGTCCACCCCCCGGACAGGGGGTTATTCGGTTCGCTGAAGCTTTCTTT.